The TCR beta chain described here comes from a study of blood T cells in healthy people across ages. Broader study findings: No conclusive comparison of naive versus antigen-experienced cells was possible with unsorted PBMCs.

Together with a sample-barcoded 5' primer, a J-beta primer mix was included in a second PCR lasting roughly 6 to 12 cycles. MiXCR, applied by TCRdb to the 5' RACE reads, yields one record per CDR3 protein. Among fewer than 750,000 distinct CDR3 sequences listed, around 50% were seen once. This clonotype has just one count. The antigen is undetermined. Germline-derived CDR1 and CDR2 are SQVTM and ANQGSEA. Trimming removed 5 bases from V and 0 bases from J, with 13 bases in between. This CDR3 contains 15 residues. The chain employs TRBV29-1 and TRBJ1-4; D call uncertain. The sequence was collected from a man aged 80 or over in good health. Material for sequencing was blood. As DNA, the CDR3 is TGCAGCGTTCTCGTTGTTGGGACAACTAATGAAAAACTGTTTTTT. It codes for CSVLVVGTTNEKLFF.